These 2 T cell receptor beta chains share one sample of origin, sequenced in a study of blood T cell repertoires in COVID-19. Method: immunoSEQ multiplex PCR; TCRdb's copy keeps in-frame clones and lacks some. Altogether more than 80,000 clones are present, about 90% being singletons, with the ten largest covering 6.5% to 8%. What was sequenced was peripheral blood. The receptors here all came from a man aged 18 to 35 with COVID-19, enrolled during active disease.

This clone occurred once. The V and J genes are TRBV7-9 and TRBJ2-2; possibly TRBD2 for D (6 bases). In germline, CDR1 is SEHNR, CDR2 FQNEAQ (reference sequence). Between the trimmed V and J ends, which lost 3 bases and 5 bases, there was a span of 19 bases. The CDR3 covers 17 residues. This chain's CDR3 is CASSFHSVRGYTGELFF. CDR3 DNA sequence: TGTGCCAGCAGCTTCCACAGTGTTCGGGGGTATACCGGGGAGCTGTTTTTT.

This clone was counted between two and nine times. V gene TRBV7-2 combines with J gene TRBJ2-7; TRBD2 is a possible D gene (6 bases). V was cut by 4 bases and J by 11 bases, with 21 bases left in between. Germline V gives CDR1 SGHTA, CDR2 FQGNSA. The CDR3 contains 14 residues. This CDR3 is CASSSDGTLSREYF. The CDR3 region has the DNA TGTGCCAGCAGCTCGGACGGGACTCTCAGTCGAGAGTACTTC.